This entry describes one TCR beta chain. The entry originates in a study of blood T cell repertoires in COVID-19. The overall study: The origin of the acute and convalescent COVID-19 samples was the United States, Italy and Spain. Sources were T cells, B-cell-depleted T cells, or PBMCs; the material itself was cDNA or gDNA.

In the study's own analysis: Reference gene primer amplification gave estimated nucleated cell counts. Sequencing was performed with immunoSEQ multiplex PCR; in TCRdb, only in-frame clones are kept and a portion is missing. The V and J calls and clone size come from that table; D and trimming were worked out from the DNA. The table includes around 270,000 clones, around 83% detected once. With 4 bases removed from V and 1 base from J, the gap between germline ends came to 10 bases. The length of the CDR3 is 14 residues. Looked up from germline, CDR1 is SGHRS and CDR2 is YFSETQ. This TCR derives from a woman aged 40 to 50 who had recovered from COVID-19. The sequencing sample was made of peripheral blood. This chain connects TRBV5-1 to TRBJ2-3; TRBD2 is a possible D gene (5 bases). The chain's CDR3 is CASSLSGGTDTQYF. Written as DNA, the CDR3 is TGCGCCAGCAGCCTCTCCGGGGGCACAGATACGCAGTATTTT.